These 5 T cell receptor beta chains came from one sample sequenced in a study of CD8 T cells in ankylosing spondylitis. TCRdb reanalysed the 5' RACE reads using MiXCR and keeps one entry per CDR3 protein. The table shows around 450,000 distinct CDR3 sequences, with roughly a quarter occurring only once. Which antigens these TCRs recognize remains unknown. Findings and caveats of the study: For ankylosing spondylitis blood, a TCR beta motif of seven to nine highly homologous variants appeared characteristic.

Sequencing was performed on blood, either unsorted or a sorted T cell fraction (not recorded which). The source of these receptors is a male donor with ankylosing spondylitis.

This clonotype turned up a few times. The CDR3 DNA is TGCAGCGTTGAAAGGCTAGCGGCCCCAAGCACAGATACGCAGTATTTT. Amino acids: CSVERLAAPSTDTQYF. The rearrangement joins TRBV29-1 to TRBJ2-3; 7 nucleotides match TRBD2. Per the germline V gene, CDR1 is SQVTM and CDR2 is ANQGSEA. The V segment lost 2 bases and the J segment 0 bases; nucleotides outside the gene matches: 8. CDR3 length: 16 amino acids.

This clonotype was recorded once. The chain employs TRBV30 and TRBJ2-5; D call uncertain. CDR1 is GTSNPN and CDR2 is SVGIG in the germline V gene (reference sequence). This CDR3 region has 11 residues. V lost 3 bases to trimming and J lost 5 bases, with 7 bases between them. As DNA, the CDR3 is TGTGCCTGGAGGCATTTGGAGACCCAGTACTTC. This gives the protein CAWRHLETQYF.

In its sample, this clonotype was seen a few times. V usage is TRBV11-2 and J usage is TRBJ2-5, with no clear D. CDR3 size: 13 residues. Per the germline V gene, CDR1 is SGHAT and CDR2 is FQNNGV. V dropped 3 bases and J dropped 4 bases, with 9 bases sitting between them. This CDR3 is CASSLGYRETQYF. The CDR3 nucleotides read TGTGCCAGCAGCTTGGGTTATAGAGAGACCCAGTACTTC.

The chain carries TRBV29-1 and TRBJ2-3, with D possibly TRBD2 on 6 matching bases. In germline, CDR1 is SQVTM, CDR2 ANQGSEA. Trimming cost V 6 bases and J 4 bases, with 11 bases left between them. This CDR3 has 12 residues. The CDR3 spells CSVRDSSDTQYF. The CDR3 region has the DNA TGCAGCGTCCGGGACTCATCAGATACGCAGTATTTT.

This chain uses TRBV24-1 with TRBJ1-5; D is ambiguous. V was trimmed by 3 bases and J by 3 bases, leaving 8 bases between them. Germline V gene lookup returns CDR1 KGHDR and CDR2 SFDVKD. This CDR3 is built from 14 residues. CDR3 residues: CATSDDGSNQPQHF. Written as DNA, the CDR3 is TGTGCCACCAGTGATGACGGGTCCAATCAGCCCCAGCATTTT.